Here is one TCR beta chain with its context. The antigen is not known. This specimen comes from a study of cytomegalovirus exposure and HLA in healthy donors. Points from the study as a whole: Presence/absence analyses treated sequencing depth as roughly uniform across donors.

Losses at the gene ends were 1 base for V and 5 bases for J; bases not matched to a gene: 11. The germline CDR1 and CDR2 sequences are MDHEN and SYDVKM. This CDR3 spans 18 amino acids. The PCR employed 60 Vbeta primers together with 13 Jbeta primers. TCRdb's copy holds only in-frame clones and misses some; the assay was immunoSEQ multiplex PCR. The sample lists 200,000 to 250,000 clones, roughly 80% occurring once. The TCR was taken from a man aged 25 to 45 in good health and CMV-seronegative. What was sequenced was PBMCs. The chain links TRBV28 to TRBJ1-2; TRBD1 aligns across 12 bases. The CDR3 sequence is CASSLLGAPGQGAYGYTF. In DNA form, the CDR3 reads TGTGCCAGCAGTTTATTGGGGGCCCCGGGACAGGGGGCTTATGGCTACACCTTC.